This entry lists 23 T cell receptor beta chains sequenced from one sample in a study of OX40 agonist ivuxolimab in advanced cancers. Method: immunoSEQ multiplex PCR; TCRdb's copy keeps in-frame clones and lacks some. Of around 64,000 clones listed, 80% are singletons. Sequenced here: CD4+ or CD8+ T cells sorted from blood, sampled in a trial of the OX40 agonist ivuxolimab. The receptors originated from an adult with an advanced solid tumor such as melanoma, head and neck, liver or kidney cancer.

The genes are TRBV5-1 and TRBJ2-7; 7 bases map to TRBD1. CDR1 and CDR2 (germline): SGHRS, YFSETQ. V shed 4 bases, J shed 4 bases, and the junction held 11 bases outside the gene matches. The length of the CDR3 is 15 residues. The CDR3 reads CASSLGQIKSYEQYF. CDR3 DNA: TGCGCCAGCAGCCTGGGACAGATAAAGTCTTACGAGCAGTACTTC.

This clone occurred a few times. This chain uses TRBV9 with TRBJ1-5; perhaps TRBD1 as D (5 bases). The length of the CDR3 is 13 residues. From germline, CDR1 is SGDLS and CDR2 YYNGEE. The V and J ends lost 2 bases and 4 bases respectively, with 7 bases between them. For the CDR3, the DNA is TGTGCCAGCAGCGTCCAGGGTAATCAGCCCCAGCATTTT. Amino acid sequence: CASSVQGNQPQHF. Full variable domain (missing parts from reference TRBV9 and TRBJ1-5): DSGVTQTPKHLITATGQRVTLRCSPRSGDLSVYWYQQSLDQGLQFLIQYYNGEERAKGNILERFSAQQFPDLHSELNLSSLELGDSALYFCASSVQGNQPQHFGDGTRLSIL.

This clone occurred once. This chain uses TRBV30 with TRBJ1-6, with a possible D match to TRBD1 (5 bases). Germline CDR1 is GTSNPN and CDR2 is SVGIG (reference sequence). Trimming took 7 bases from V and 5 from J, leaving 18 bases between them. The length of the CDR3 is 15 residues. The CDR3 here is CASTRGSHDNSPLHF. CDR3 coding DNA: TGTGCCTCGACAAGGGGCAGCCACGATAATTCACCCCTCCACTTT.

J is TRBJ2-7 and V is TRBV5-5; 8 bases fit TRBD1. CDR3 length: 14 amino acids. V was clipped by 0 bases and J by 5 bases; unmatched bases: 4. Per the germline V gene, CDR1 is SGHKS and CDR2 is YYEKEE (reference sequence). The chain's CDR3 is CASSLGGQGNEQYF. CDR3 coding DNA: TGTGCCAGCAGCTTGGGCGGACAGGGAAACGAGCAGTACTTC.

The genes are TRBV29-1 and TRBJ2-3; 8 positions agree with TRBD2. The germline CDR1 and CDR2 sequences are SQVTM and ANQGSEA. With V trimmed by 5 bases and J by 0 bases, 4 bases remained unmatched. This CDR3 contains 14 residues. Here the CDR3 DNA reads TGCAGCGTTCGGGGGGGCCTTAGCACAGATACGCAGTATTTT. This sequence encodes CSVRGGLSTDTQYF.

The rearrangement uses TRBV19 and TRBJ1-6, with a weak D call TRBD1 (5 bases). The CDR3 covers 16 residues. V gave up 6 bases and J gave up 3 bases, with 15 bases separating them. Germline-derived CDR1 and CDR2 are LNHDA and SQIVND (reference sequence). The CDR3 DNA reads TGTGCCAGTAGCCCTGACAGACCCCTCTATAATTCACCCCTCCACTTT. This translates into CASSPDRPLYNSPLHF.

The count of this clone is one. DNA for the CDR3: TGTGCCACCAGCAGAGGATTGACAGTCGTCGGGGAAGGCTACACCTTC. This encodes CATSRGLTVVGEGYTF. This chain connects TRBV15 to TRBJ1-2, with D possibly TRBD1 on 5 matching bases. CDR1 and CDR2 (germline): LNHNV, YYDKDF (reference sequence). The length of the CDR3 is 16 residues. V lost 1 base, J lost 8 bases, and 20 bases lay in between.

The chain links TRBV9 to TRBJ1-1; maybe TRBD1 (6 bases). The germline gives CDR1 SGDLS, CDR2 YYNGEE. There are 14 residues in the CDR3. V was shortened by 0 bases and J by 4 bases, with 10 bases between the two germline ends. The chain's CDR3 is CASSVGQGSTEAFF. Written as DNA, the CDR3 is TGTGCCAGCAGCGTAGGGCAGGGGAGCACTGAAGCTTTCTTT.

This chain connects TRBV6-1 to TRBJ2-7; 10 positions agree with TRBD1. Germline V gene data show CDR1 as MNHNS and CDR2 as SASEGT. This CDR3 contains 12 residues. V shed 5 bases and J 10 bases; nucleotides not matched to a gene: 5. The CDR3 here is CASSSDRGIQYF. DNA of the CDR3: TGTGCCAGCAGTTCGGACAGGGGGATTCAGTACTTC.

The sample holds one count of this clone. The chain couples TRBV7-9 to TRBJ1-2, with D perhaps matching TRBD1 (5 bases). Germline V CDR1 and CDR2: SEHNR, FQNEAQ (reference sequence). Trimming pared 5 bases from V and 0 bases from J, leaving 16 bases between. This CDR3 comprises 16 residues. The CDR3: CASSPGGQGANYGYTF. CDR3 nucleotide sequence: TGTGCCAGCAGCCCCGGAGGCCAGGGAGCTAACTATGGCTACACCTTC.

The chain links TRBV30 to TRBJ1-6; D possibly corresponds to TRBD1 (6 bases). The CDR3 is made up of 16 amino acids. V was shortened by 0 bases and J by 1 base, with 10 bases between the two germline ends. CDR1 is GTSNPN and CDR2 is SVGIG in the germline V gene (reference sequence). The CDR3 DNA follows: TGTGCCTGGAGTGTCCCAGGGGAATCCTATAATTCACCCCTCCACTTT. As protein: CAWSVPGESYNSPLHF.

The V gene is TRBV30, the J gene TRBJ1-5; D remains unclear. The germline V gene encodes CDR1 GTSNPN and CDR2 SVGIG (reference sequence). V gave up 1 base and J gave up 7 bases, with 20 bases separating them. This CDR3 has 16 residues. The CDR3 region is CAWSGRLHASRQPQHF. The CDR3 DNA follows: TGTGCCTGGAGTGGAAGGTTACACGCGTCGCGGCAGCCCCAGCATTTT. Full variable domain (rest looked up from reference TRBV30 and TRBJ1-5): SQTIHQWPATLVQPVGSPLSLECTVEGTSNPNLYWYRQAAGRGLQLLFYSVGIGQISSEVPQNLSASRPQDRQFILSSKKLLLSDSGFYLCAWSGRLHASRQPQHFGDGTRLSIL.

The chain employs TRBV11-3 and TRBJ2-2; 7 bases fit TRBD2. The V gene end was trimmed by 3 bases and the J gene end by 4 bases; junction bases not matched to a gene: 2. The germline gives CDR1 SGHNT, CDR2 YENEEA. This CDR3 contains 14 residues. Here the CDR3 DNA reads TGTGCCAGCAGCTTCCGCGGGGGCACCGGGGAGCTGTTTTTT. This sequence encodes CASSFRGGTGELFF.

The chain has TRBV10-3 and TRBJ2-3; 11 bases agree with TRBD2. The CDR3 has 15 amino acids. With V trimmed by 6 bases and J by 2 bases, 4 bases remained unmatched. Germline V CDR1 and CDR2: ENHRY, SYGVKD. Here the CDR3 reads CAISRSGGDTDTQYF. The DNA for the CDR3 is TGTGCCATCAGCCGTAGCGGGGGGGACACAGATACGCAGTATTTT.

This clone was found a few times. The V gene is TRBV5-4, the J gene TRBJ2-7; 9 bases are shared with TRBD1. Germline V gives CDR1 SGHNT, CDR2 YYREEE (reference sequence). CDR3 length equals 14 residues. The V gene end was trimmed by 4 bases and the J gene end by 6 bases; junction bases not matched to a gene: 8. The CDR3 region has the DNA TGTGCCAGCAGCCCTACACAGGGGGCGCGCGAGCAGTACTTC. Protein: CASSPTQGAREQYF.

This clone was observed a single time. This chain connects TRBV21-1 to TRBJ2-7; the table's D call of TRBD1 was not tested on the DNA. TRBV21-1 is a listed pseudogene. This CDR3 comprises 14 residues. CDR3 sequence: CASSGRGKTYEQYF. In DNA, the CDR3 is TGTGCCAGCAGCGGTAGGGGGAAGACCTACGAGCAGTACTTC.

This chain's CDR3 is CASSPSHLDYGYTF. CDR3 nucleotide sequence: TGTGCCAGTAGTCCGAGTCACCTGGACTATGGCTACACCTTC. This chain connects TRBV19 to TRBJ1-2; D is unresolved. The germline V and J ends were trimmed by 5 bases and 3 bases, with 13 bases remaining between them. Germline values: CDR1 LNHDA, CDR2 SQIVND (reference sequence). The CDR3 contains 14 residues.

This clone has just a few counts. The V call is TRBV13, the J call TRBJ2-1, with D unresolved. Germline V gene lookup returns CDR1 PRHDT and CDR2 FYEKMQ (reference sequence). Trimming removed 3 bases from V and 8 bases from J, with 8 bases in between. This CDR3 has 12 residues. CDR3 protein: CASSLGTDEQFF. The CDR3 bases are TGTGCCAGCAGCTTGGGAACAGATGAGCAGTTCTTC.

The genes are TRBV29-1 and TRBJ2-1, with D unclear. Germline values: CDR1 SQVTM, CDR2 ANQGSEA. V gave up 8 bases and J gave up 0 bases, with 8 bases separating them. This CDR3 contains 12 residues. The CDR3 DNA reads TGCAGCATCCTGAGCTCCTACAATGAGCAGTTCTTC. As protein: CSILSSYNEQFF.

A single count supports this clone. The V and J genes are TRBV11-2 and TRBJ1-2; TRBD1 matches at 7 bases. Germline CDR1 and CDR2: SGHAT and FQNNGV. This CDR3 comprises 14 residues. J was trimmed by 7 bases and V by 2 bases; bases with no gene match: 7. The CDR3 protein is CASSLTGVRSGYTF. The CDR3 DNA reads TGTGCCAGCAGCTTAACAGGGGTGAGGTCTGGCTACACCTTC.

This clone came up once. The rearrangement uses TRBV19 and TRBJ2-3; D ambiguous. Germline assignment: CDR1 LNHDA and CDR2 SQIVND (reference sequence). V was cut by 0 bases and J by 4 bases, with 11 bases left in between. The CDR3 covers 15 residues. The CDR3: CASSIEGSPSDTQYF. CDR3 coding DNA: TGTGCCAGTAGTATAGAGGGCAGTCCCTCAGATACGCAGTATTTT. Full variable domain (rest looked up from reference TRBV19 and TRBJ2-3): DGGITQSPKYLFRKEGQNVTLSCEQNLNHDAMYWYRQDPGQGLRLIYYSQIVNDFQKGDIAEGYSVSREKKESFPLTVTSAQKNPTAFYLCASSIEGSPSDTQYFGPGTRLTVL.

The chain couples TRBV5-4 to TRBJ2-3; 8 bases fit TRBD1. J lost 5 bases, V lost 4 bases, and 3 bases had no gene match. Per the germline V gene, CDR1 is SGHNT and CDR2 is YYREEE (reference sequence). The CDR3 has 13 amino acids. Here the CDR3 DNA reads TGTGCCAGCAGCATAGACAGGGGAGATACGCAGTATTTT. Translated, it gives CASSIDRGDTQYF. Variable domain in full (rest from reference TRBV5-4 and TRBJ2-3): ETGVTQSPTHLIKTRGQQVTLRCSSQSGHNTVSWYQQALGQGPQFIFQYYREEENGRGNFPPRFSGLQFPNYSSELNVNALELDDSALYLCASSIDRGDTQYFGPGTRLTVL.

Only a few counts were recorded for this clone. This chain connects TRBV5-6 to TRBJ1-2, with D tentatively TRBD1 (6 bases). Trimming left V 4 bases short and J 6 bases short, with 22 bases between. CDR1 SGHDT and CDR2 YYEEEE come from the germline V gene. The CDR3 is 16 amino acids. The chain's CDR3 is CASSPIPGAKGDGYTF. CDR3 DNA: TGTGCCAGCAGCCCAATACCGGGGGCCAAGGGCGATGGCTACACCTTC.